The rows below give T cell receptor beta chains drawn from one sample of a study of spatial heterogeneity in lung cancer. TCRdb itself ran the 5' RACE reads through MiXCR, one entry per CDR3 protein. The sample records some 11,000 distinct CDR3 sequences, 14% being singletons. Material: PBMCs, obtained at surgery. The receptors come from a female donor with early-stage non-small cell lung cancer. Each CDR3 is given with its conserved first and last residue. Each record gives: clone size, J gene, V gene, D gene, CDR3 DNA, CDR3 protein. A D gene is named only where the DNA matches it firmly. A clone size is listed for some rows: how often the clone was seen (once, few, many), or a class if it is expanded.

many,TRBJ2-2,TRBV2,TRBD1,TGTGCCAGCAGTGTCAGGACAGGCTTCACCGGGGAGCTGTTTTTT,CASSVRTGFTGELFF
.,TRBJ2-7,TRBV6-5,TRBD1,TGTGCCAGCAGTTACACAGGGGCCCACTCCTACGAGCAGTACTTC,CASSYTGAHSYEQYF
medium-sized,TRBJ2-2,TRBV5-1,TRBD2,TGCGCCAGCAGCTTGGGACTAGCGGGGGCCGGGGAGCTGTTTTTT,CASSLGLAGAGELFF
medium-sized,TRBJ1-2,TRBV10-2,TRBD1,TGCGCCAGCAGCGGGACAGGGGATGGCTACACCTTC,CASSGTGDGYTF
.,TRBJ2-1,TRBV29-1,TRBD2,TGCAGCGTTTGGAGCGGGGCCCTCAATGAGCAGTTCTTC,CSVWSGALNEQFF
medium-sized,TRBJ2-4,TRBV29-1,.,TGCAGCGTTGAAGGTTCAGGAAGGTCCAAAAACATTCAGTACTTC,CSVEGSGRSKNIQYF
many,TRBJ2-1,TRBV7-6,TRBD2,TGTGCCAGCAGCACTTGGACTAGCGGGAGGGGGAATGAGCAGTTCTTC,CASSTWTSGRGNEQFF
many,TRBJ2-1,TRBV7-2,.,TGTGCCAGCAGCTTAGTTCCCCTAGCGAACAATGAGCAGTTCTTC,CASSLVPLANNEQFF
many,TRBJ1-6,TRBV7-2,.,TGTGCCAGCAGCTTAGGAAACTCCTATAATTCACCCCTCCACTTT,CASSLGNSYNSPLHF
many,TRBJ1-5,TRBV7-9,.,TGTGCCAGCAGCTTTGAGGGTGGGCAGCCCCAGCATTTT,CASSFEGGQPQHF
many,TRBJ1-6,TRBV28,TRBD1,TGTGCCAGCAGTTCCGTTTCAGGGGGTAATTCACCCCTCCACTTT,CASSSVSGGNSPLHF
many,TRBJ1-1,TRBV3-1,.,TGTGCCGCCGGGAGAGATACTGAAGCTTTCTTT,CAAGRDTEAFF
.,TRBJ2-1,TRBV20-1,.,TGCAGTGCCCCCGATGGCCAGAGCTCCTACAATGAGCAGTTCTTC,CSAPDGQSSYNEQFF
medium-sized,TRBJ2-5,TRBV7-9,TRBD1,TGTGCCAGCAGCCCCCCAGGGGGCGGGAAGACCCAGTACTTC,CASSPPGGGKTQYF
many,TRBJ2-7,TRBV19,TRBD1,TGTGCCAGTACCCCAGACAGGGGTCGAGAGCAGTACTTC,CASTPDRGREQYF
medium-sized,TRBJ1-3,TRBV4-1,TRBD1,TGCGCCAGCAGCTACGGACAGGAAGTCTCTGGAAACACCATATATTTT,CASSYGQEVSGNTIYF
many,TRBJ2-2,TRBV27,TRBD1,TGTGCCAGCAGTTTAGAGGGGGCCCCGAGCACCGGGGAGCTGTTTTTT,CASSLEGAPSTGELFF
many,TRBJ2-7,TRBV5-4,TRBD2,TGTGCCAGCAGCTGGGGACTAGCTAAGTCCTACGAGCAGTACTTC,CASSWGLAKSYEQYF
.,TRBJ2-1,TRBV29-1,.,TGCAGCGTTGTGTTCATCTCCTACAATGAGCAGTTCTTC,CSVVFISYNEQFF
many,TRBJ2-1,TRBV28,.,TGTGCCAGCAGTTTAGTGGGTAGCTCCTACAATGAGCAGTTCTTC,CASSLVGSSYNEQFF
medium-sized,TRBJ1-1,TRBV19,.,TGTGCCAGTAGACAGCTCCTGAACACTGAAGCTTTCTTT,CASRQLLNTEAFF
.,TRBJ1-1,TRBV20-1,.,TGCGGTACGGAGAACACTGAAGCTTTCTTT,CGTENTEAFF
medium-sized,TRBJ2-5,TRBV11-2,.,TGTGCCAGCAGCCAGGGACAAAGAGAGACCCAGTACTTC,CASSQGQRETQYF
.,TRBJ1-1,TRBV7-2,.,TGTGCCAGCAGCTTAATCGCTGCTGAAGCTTTCTTT,CASSLIAAEAFF
few,TRBJ2-5,TRBV29-1,.,TGCAGCGCCGTCGGCCTCGAAGAGACCCAGTACTTC,CSAVGLEETQYF
medium-sized,TRBJ1-6,TRBV7-9,.,TGTGCCAGCAACCAAAATAATTCACCCCTCCACTTT,CASNQNNSPLHF
medium-sized,TRBJ2-7,TRBV6-5,TRBD1,TGTGCCAGCAGTTATTCTGGGCAGGGGGCATACGAGCAGTACTTC,CASSYSGQGAYEQYF
few,TRBJ2-1,TRBV20-1,TRBD2,TGCAGTGCTAGAGGGGACGGACTAGCTTTCCGCAATGAGCAGTTCTTC,CSARGDGLAFRNEQFF
many,TRBJ1-3,TRBV11-2,.,TGTGCCAGCAGCCCCGTGGGGGGTTTAAGTGGAAACACCATATATTTT,CASSPVGGLSGNTIYF
.,TRBJ2-2,TRBV11-2,.,TGTGCCAGCAACTCGCTCTCGGGTATCGGGGAGCTGTTTTTT,CASNSLSGIGELFF
many,TRBJ1-1,TRBV2,.,TGTGCCAGCAGTGAAAGAGGAAGACCTATGAACACTGAAGCTTTCTTT,CASSERGRPMNTEAFF
medium-sized,TRBJ2-1,TRBV2,TRBD2,TGTGCCAGCAGACCCCTAGCGGGATTGTCGAATGAGCAGTTCTTC,CASRPLAGLSNEQFF
many,TRBJ2-5,TRBV5-5,TRBD2,TGTGCCAGCAGCTTGGCACTAGCGGGGGGGCAAGAGACCCAGTACTTC,CASSLALAGGQETQYF
few,TRBJ2-1,TRBV29-1,.,TGCAGCGTTGAGGCAGGGCCTGAGCAGTTCTTC,CSVEAGPEQFF
many,TRBJ1-1,TRBV5-1,.,TGCGCCAGCAGCGAGGGTTGGACTGAAGCTTTCTTT,CASSEGWTEAFF
medium-sized,TRBJ2-7,TRBV20-1,TRBD2,TGCAGTGCTAGTCATTTTGGGGGGGTTCCCTACGAGCAGTACTTC,CSASHFGGVPYEQYF
many,TRBJ2-7,TRBV6-6,.,TGTGCCAGCAGGAGAGAGAACGAGCAGTACTTC,CASRRENEQYF
medium-sized,TRBJ2-3,TRBV29-1,.,TGCAGCGCCGGACAGAGCACAGATACGCAGTATTTT,CSAGQSTDTQYF
.,TRBJ1-2,TRBV20-1,TRBD1,TGCAGTGCAACCGGGACAGGCTATGGCTACACCTTC,CSATGTGYGYTF
medium-sized,TRBJ2-3,TRBV11-2,.,TGTGCCAGCAGCTCCGGGACAGGCGGGGGTACGCAGTATTTT,CASSSGTGGGTQYF
medium-sized,TRBJ2-5,TRBV28,.,TGTGCCAGCAGTCCCCATCCCCAGGGTTGGGGAGAGACCCAGTACTTC,CASSPHPQGWGETQYF
many,TRBJ2-1,TRBV29-1,.,TGCAGCGTCGGTTTCAGGGTTTCCTACAATGAGCAGTTCTTC,CSVGFRVSYNEQFF
many,TRBJ1-4,TRBV4-2,.,TGTGCCAGCAGCCAATTCCGGGCCCTTAATGAAAAACTGTTTTTT,CASSQFRALNEKLFF
medium-sized,TRBJ2-5,TRBV29-1,.,TGCAGCGTTCGGGAGCTGAAAGAGACCCAGTACTTC,CSVRELKETQYF
many,TRBJ2-1,TRBV4-2,TRBD2,TGTGCCAGCAGCCGACCCAGCGGGAGCGTAAGCAATGAGCAGTTCTTC,CASSRPSGSVSNEQFF
many,TRBJ2-7,TRBV30,TRBD1,TGTGCCTGGAGACAGACAGGGGGCGCCTACGAGCAGTACTTC,CAWRQTGGAYEQYF
many,TRBJ2-7,TRBV20-1,.,TGCAGTGCTAGAAAGGGACCCTACGAGCAGTACTTC,CSARKGPYEQYF
.,TRBJ1-1,TRBV18,.,TGTGCCAGCTCAGGGGATAGAAACACTGAAGCTTTCTTT,CASSGDRNTEAFF
medium-sized,TRBJ1-5,TRBV7-8,.,TGTGCCAGCAGCCCTTACACAGGTCCCAATCAGCCCCAGCATTTT,CASSPYTGPNQPQHF
many,TRBJ1-1,TRBV7-9,.,TGTGCCAGCAGCTTACAGGGACGGAACACTGAAGCTTTCTTT,CASSLQGRNTEAFF
medium-sized,TRBJ2-7,TRBV7-2,.,TGTGCCAGCAGCTTACAGGTCCATCAAGTAAGGGAGCAGTACTTC,CASSLQVHQVREQYF
many,TRBJ2-3,TRBV12-3/TRBV12-4,.,TGTGCCAGCACCCACGGGCCGAGTAATCACGAGCAGTATTTT,CASTHGPSNHEQYF
medium-sized,TRBJ1-5,TRBV2,.,TGTGCCAGCAGTGAACGGGCCCTGGGTCAGCCCCAGCATTTT,CASSERALGQPQHF